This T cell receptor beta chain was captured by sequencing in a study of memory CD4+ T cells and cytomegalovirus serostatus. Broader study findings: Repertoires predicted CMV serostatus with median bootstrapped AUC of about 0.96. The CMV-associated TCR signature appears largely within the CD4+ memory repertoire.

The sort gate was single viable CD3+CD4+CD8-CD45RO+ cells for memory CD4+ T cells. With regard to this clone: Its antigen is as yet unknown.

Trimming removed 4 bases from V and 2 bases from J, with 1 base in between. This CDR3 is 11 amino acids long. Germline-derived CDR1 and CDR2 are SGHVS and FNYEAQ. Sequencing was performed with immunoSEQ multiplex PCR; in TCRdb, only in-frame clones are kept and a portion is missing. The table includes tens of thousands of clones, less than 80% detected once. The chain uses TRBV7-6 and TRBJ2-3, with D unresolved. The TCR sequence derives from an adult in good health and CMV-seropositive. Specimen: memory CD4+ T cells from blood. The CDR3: CASSSTDTQYF. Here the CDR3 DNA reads TGTGCCAGCAGCTCCACAGATACGCAGTATTTT.